The 5 T cell receptor beta chains reported below all come from one sample, sequenced in a study of T cells in Graves' hyperthyroidism and ophthalmopathy. What was amplified from RNA transcripts were TCR beta CDR3 regions. The HTBI primer set served for first-round RT-PCR of the TCR CDR3. TCRdb redid the calling of the multiplex PCR reads with MiXCR, one entry per CDR3 protein. There are fewer than 550,000 distinct CDR3 sequences in the sample; more than 15% occur only once, and 12% to 15% lies in the top ten. The sequencing input was blood. The receptors shown here come from a woman younger than 35 with Graves' hyperthyroidism.

The genes are TRBV24-1 and TRBJ1-2; D perhaps matches TRBD1 (6 bases). The V gene's germline CDR1 is KGHDR and CDR2 SFDVKD. This CDR3 spans 15 amino acids. V was clipped by 1 base and J by 4 bases, with 12 bases between them. CDR3 coding DNA: TGTGCCACCAGTGATTTTGGGGGCCTAGCCTATGGCTACACCTTC. It is translated as CATSDFGGLAYGYTF.

The rearrangement links TRBV7-2 to TRBJ2-2; TRBD1 matches at 7 bases. The CDR3 is 13 amino acids. Germline-derived CDR1 and CDR2 are SGHTA and FQGNSA. J gave up 5 bases and V 5 bases, and 2 bases lay outside the gene matches. The CDR3 spells CASSQDRTGELFF. As DNA, the CDR3 is TGTGCCAGCAGCCAGGACAGGACCGGGGAGCTGTTTTTT.

The V gene is TRBV28, the J gene TRBJ1-5; D not resolved. The V gene lost 1 base and the J gene lost 8 bases, with 3 bases spanning the gap. The germline V gene encodes CDR1 MDHEN and CDR2 SYDVKM. The length of the CDR3 is 11 residues. The CDR3 nucleotides read TGTGCCAGCAGTTTATCGGAGCCCCAGCATTTT. The encoded protein is CASSLSEPQHF.

This clonotype has at least ten counts. The chain is built from TRBV18 and TRBJ1-4, with 11 bases that match TRBD1. The CDR3 is made up of 18 amino acids. The J segment lost 2 bases and the V segment lost 3 bases, leaving 8 bases of the junction unmatched. Germline V gene lookup returns CDR1 KGHSH and CDR2 LQKENI. CDR3 bases: TGTGCCAGCTCACCGTGGGGGACAGGGGGATCGACTAATGAAAAACTGTTTTTT. Encoded protein: CASSPWGTGGSTNEKLFF.

A few counts support this clonotype. One end of the junction does not line up with germline, which may come from a read error. V gene TRBV15 combines with J gene TRBJ2-3; either TRBD1 or TRBD2 may fit D (5 bases each). The germline V gene has CDR1 LNHNV and CDR2 YYDKDF (reference sequence). The CDR3 has 14 amino acids. CDR3: CATSRDWGTDTQYF. For the CDR3, the DNA is TGTGCCACCAGCCGAGACTGGGGGACAGATACGCAGTATTTT.